Described below is a single T cell receptor beta chain sequence and its context. Its target is not known. These data are taken from a study of T cell responses to AZD1222 COVID-19 vaccine. Method: immunoSEQ multiplex PCR; TCRdb's copy keeps in-frame clones and lacks some. The sample has 94,000 or so clones, roughly nine tenths seen once. V was shortened by 7 bases and J by 4 bases, with 14 bases between the two germline ends. Per the germline V gene, CDR1 is SGDLS and CDR2 is YYNGEE. The CDR3 extends over 13 amino acids. Study observations and caveats: When two AZD1222 doses had been given, Spike-specific TCR breadth and depth rose. Repertoire sampling occurred only after the peak T cell response.

The sequence derives from an adult in good health. The genes are TRBV9 and TRBJ1-2, with D possibly matching TRBD1 (5 bases). Sequenced here: peripheral blood, sampled on day 0 of AZD1222 vaccination. This CDR3 is CASGRRGGYGYTF. CDR3 in DNA: TGTGCCAGCGGCCGGAGGGGAGGCTATGGCTACACCTTC.